Presented here are 27 T cell receptor beta chains from one specimen sequenced in a study of blood T cell repertoires in COVID-19. Sequenced by immunoSEQ multiplex PCR; TCRdb stores in-frame clones only, minus some. Of roughly 70,000 clones detected, under 90% appear once; the ten largest clones hold 18%. The sample consisted of peripheral blood. Receptor source: a man in his sixties or seventies who had recovered from COVID-19.

The table lists this clone with a count of one. This chain joins TRBV19 and TRBJ2-2, with 9 bases aligning to TRBD1. The ends lost 2 bases at V and 1 base at J; junction bases unmatched: 8. Germline CDR1 LNHDA, CDR2 SQIVND (reference sequence). CDR3 length: 18 residues. DNA of the CDR3: TGTGCCAGTAGTATATTGCCGGGGACAGGGAGGAACACCGGGGAGCTGTTTTTT. This encodes CASSILPGTGRNTGELFF. The variable domain in full, with the rest retrieved from reference TRBV19 and TRBJ2-2, is DGGITQSPKYLFRKEGQNVTLSCEQNLNHDAMYWYRQDPGQGLRLIYYSQIVNDFQKGDIAEGYSVSREKKESFPLTVTSAQKNPTAFYLCASSILPGTGRNTGELFFGEGSRLTVL.

The V call is TRBV3-1 (or the pseudogene TRBV3-2), the J call TRBJ1-5; tentatively, D is TRBD1 (5 bases). The length of the CDR3 is 15 residues. Germline CDR1 is LGHDT and CDR2 is YNNKEL (reference sequence). Trimming shortened V by 0 bases and J by 7 bases, and 13 bases separated the two germline ends. CDR3: CASSQDFRAEQPQHF. DNA of the CDR3: TGTGCCAGCAGCCAAGATTTCAGGGCGGAACAGCCCCAGCATTTT.

CDR3 protein: CASRGQGNTGELFF. CDR3 bases: TGTGCCAGCAGGGGACAGGGGAACACCGGGGAGCTGTTTTTT. The gene calls are TRBV6-5 and TRBJ2-2; 9 bases are a match to TRBD1. From germline, CDR1 is MNHEY and CDR2 SVGAGI. This CDR3 is built from 14 residues. The ends lost 6 bases at V and 1 base at J; junction bases unmatched: 0.

This clone was recorded only once. The genes are TRBV12-3 or TRBV12-4 and TRBJ1-6; 8 nucleotides align to TRBD1. V dropped 5 bases and J dropped 9; count of bases not matched to a gene: 3. This CDR3 contains 13 residues. Written as DNA, the CDR3 is TGTGCCAGCAGTATAACAGGGGGTTCACCCCTCCACTTT. It specifies CASSITGGSPLHF.

This clone was observed once. The chain links TRBV3-1 (or the pseudogene TRBV3-2) to TRBJ2-1; 9 positions agree with TRBD2. With V trimmed by 4 bases and J by 7 bases, 14 bases remained unmatched. CDR3 length equals 17 residues. Germline V gene sequence: CDR1 LGHDT, CDR2 YNNKEL (reference sequence). CDR3 DNA sequence: TGTGCCAGCAGCCCCGCCCTGGGCGGGGGGGTCATAAATGAGCAGTTCTTC. Its protein is CASSPALGGGVINEQFF.

V is TRBV3-1 (or the pseudogene TRBV3-2) and J is TRBJ2-1, with a tentative D call TRBD1 (6 bases). Germline CDR1 is LGHDT and CDR2 is YNNKEL (reference sequence). The CDR3 consists of 13 residues. Trimming stripped 0 bases from V and 10 bases from J, with 10 bases between. This CDR3 is CASSQEQRGEQFF. The DNA of the CDR3 is TGTGCCAGCAGCCAAGAACAGAGGGGGGAGCAGTTCTTC.

This chain uses TRBV10-1 with TRBJ2-7, with 7 bases fitting TRBD2. The CDR3 is made up of 16 amino acids. From germline, CDR1 is WNHNN and CDR2 SYGVQD (reference sequence). J was trimmed by 6 bases and V by 7 bases; bases with no gene match: 18. The CDR3 reads CASKGSEKRERGEQYF. The CDR3 coding sequence is TGCGCCAGCAAGGGGAGCGAGAAGCGGGAACGAGGCGAGCAGTACTTC.

V gene TRBV9 combines with J gene TRBJ2-7, with D perhaps TRBD2 (7 bases). The CDR3 length is 15 residues. Germline V gene lookup returns CDR1 SGDLS and CDR2 YYNGEE. Trimming took 0 bases from V and 4 from J, leaving 14 bases between them. The CDR3 coding sequence is TGTGCCAGCAGCGTAGGAACAGGGAGGGGGTACGAGCAGTACTTC. This sequence encodes CASSVGTGRGYEQYF.

The gene calls are TRBV5-1 and TRBJ2-7, with TRBD2 identical over 12 bases. This CDR3 region has 15 residues. The V segment lost 4 bases and the J segment 3 bases; nucleotides outside the gene matches: 5. CDR1 is SGHRS, CDR2 YFSETQ, per germline. The CDR3 bases are TGCGCCAGCAGCCAGACTAGCGGGAGTTACTACGAGCAGTACTTC. Protein: CASSQTSGSYYEQYF. Based on the CDR3 plus reference TRBV5-1 and TRBJ2-7, the full variable domain is KAGVTQTPRYLIKTRGQQVTLSCSPISGHRSVSWYQQTPGQGLQFLFEYFSETQRNKGNFPGRFSGRQFSNSRSEMNVSTLELGDSALYLCASSQTSGSYYEQYFGPGTRLTVT.

The chain recombines TRBV5-1 with TRBJ2-5, with 9 bases that match TRBD1. The V gene's germline CDR1 is SGHRS and CDR2 YFSETQ. The CDR3 loop spans 17 amino acids. The V segment lost 2 bases and the J segment 5 bases; nucleotides outside the gene matches: 13. CDR3 DNA: TGCGCCAGCAGCTTAAGCGCTGGGACAGGGAGAATCGAGACCCAGTACTTC. This sequence encodes CASSLSAGTGRIETQYF.

This clone has only a few counts. The rearrangement links TRBV6-1 to TRBJ2-7; D is uncertain. CDR3 length: 14 residues. In germline, CDR1 is MNHNS, CDR2 SASEGT. Trimming cost V 2 bases and J 0 bases, with 8 bases left between them. The CDR3 DNA is TGTGCCAGCAGTGAAATGGTCGGCTCCTACGAGCAGTACTTC. Amino acid sequence: CASSEMVGSYEQYF.

V and J are TRBV28 and TRBJ2-1; TRBD2 matches at 8 bases. The CDR3 is 14 residues long. V shed 11 bases and J 5 bases; nucleotides not matched to a gene: 11. Germline V CDR1 and CDR2: MDHEN, SYDVKM. The CDR3 DNA is TGTGCCTGGGGCGGGGGGCGTGGGAACAATGAGCAGTTCTTC. It specifies CAWGGGRGNNEQFF.

V is TRBV9 and J is TRBJ2-2; D is unclear. This CDR3 comprises 13 residues. Germline CDR1 is SGDLS and CDR2 is YYNGEE. V was cut by 0 bases and J by 4 bases, with 4 bases left in between. The DNA for the CDR3 is TGTGCCAGCAGCGTAGTGGCCACCGGGGAGCTGTTTTTT. Translation gives CASSVVATGELFF. The full variable domain, its missing parts supplied by reference TRBV9 and TRBJ2-2, is DSGVTQTPKHLITATGQRVTLRCSPRSGDLSVYWYQQSLDQGLQFLIQYYNGEERAKGNILERFSAQQFPDLHSELNLSSLELGDSALYFCASSVVATGELFFGEGSRLTVL.

The table lists this clone with many counts. This chain joins TRBV3-1 (or the pseudogene TRBV3-2) and TRBJ1-3; D is unclear. Germline V gene lookup returns CDR1 LGHDT and CDR2 YNNKEL (reference sequence). Trimming removed 4 bases at V and 0 bases at J, with 13 bases between. The CDR3 covers 16 residues. The CDR3 protein is CASSPAGILSGNTIYF. DNA of the CDR3: TGTGCCAGCAGCCCCGCAGGTATCCTCTCTGGAAACACCATATATTTT.

V gene TRBV7-2 combines with J gene TRBJ1-1, with 9 bases fitting TRBD1. The V and J ends lost 5 bases and 6 bases, in that order; junction bases with no gene match: 7. This CDR3 is 14 amino acids long. The germline gives CDR1 SGHTA, CDR2 FQGNSA. CDR3 sequence: CASSPITGGSEAFF. The CDR3 nucleotides read TGTGCCAGCAGCCCCATAACAGGGGGCTCTGAAGCTTTCTTT.

This rearrangement joins TRBV29-1 to TRBJ1-1, with 8 bases matching TRBD1. This CDR3 contains 13 residues. Unmatched junction bases numbered 14, after V lost 6 bases and J lost 11 bases. Per germline, CDR1 SQVTM and CDR2 ANQGSEA. The CDR3 region has the DNA TGCAGCGTGCCGGGACAGGCGTCCACTGGGGCTTTCTTT. This sequence encodes CSVPGQASTGAFF.

The V and J genes are TRBV4-2 and TRBJ2-1; no clear D gene. Germline assignment: CDR1 LGHNA and CDR2 YNFKEQ. Trimming cost V 0 bases and J 11 bases, with 5 bases left between them. This CDR3 has 11 amino acids. Here the CDR3 reads CASSQETKQFF. In DNA form, the CDR3 reads TGTGCCAGCAGCCAAGAAACTAAGCAGTTCTTC.

The CDR3 DNA follows: TGTGCCAGCAGTTACTCGAGAAGCACCGGGGAGCTGTTTTTT. It translates to CASSYSRSTGELFF. The rearrangement joins TRBV6-5 to TRBJ2-2; no firm D call. This CDR3 region has 14 residues. Germline V gene sequence: CDR1 MNHEY, CDR2 SVGAGI. V was trimmed by 0 bases and J by 4 bases, leaving 6 bases between them.

This rearrangement joins TRBV27 to TRBJ2-7; D is undetermined. CDR1 and CDR2 (germline): MNHEY, SMNVEV (reference sequence). This CDR3 contains 14 residues. V lost 5 bases, J lost 2 bases, and 13 bases lay in between. The CDR3 coding sequence is TGTGCCAGCAGTCCGTACGACTCAGCCTACGAGCAGTACTTC. This sequence encodes CASSPYDSAYEQYF.

The chain carries TRBV28 and TRBJ1-5; TRBD1 agrees at 8 bases. The CDR3 has 16 residues. Germline V lookup: CDR1 MDHEN, CDR2 SYDVKM. The J segment lost 4 bases and the V segment lost 5 bases, leaving 10 bases of the junction unmatched. CDR3 in amino acids: CASSQTTGAKNQPQHF. CDR3 nucleotides: TGTGCCAGCAGTCAGACGACAGGGGCGAAGAATCAGCCCCAGCATTTT.

Only a few counts were recorded for this clone. J is TRBJ2-7 and V is TRBV2; no definite D call. Germline CDR1 and CDR2: SNHLY and FYNNEI. CDR3 size: 15 residues. Trimming removed 2 bases from V and 0 bases from J, with 11 bases in between. The DNA of the CDR3 is TGTGCCAGCAGTGAACCGACGCTAGACTCCTACGAGCAGTACTTC. It codes for CASSEPTLDSYEQYF.

V usage is TRBV7-2 and J usage is TRBJ2-7; D uncertain. In germline, CDR1 is SGHTA, CDR2 FQGNSA. The V and J ends lost 1 base and 3 bases respectively, with 7 bases between them. The CDR3 runs to 13 residues. In DNA, the CDR3 is TGTGCCAGCAGCTTAGATTATTACTACGAGCAGTACTTC. The encoded protein is CASSLDYYYEQYF.

V gene TRBV4-3 combines with J gene TRBJ1-4; the D gene is possibly TRBD1 (5 bases). V gave up 4 bases and J gave up 3 bases, with 18 bases separating them. CDR3 length: 17 amino acids. CDR1 and CDR2 (germline): LGHNA, YSLEER. The CDR3 coding sequence is TGCGCCAGCAGCCGTCCAGCGGAGGGACGGTCTAATGAAAAACTGTTTTTT. The encoded protein is CASSRPAEGRSNEKLFF.

CDR3 sequence: CASSARQVVSYNEQFF. CDR3 DNA sequence: TGTGCCAGTAGTGCCCGACAGGTAGTATCCTACAATGAGCAGTTCTTC. The chain combines TRBV19 with TRBJ2-1; tentatively, D is TRBD1 (6 bases). Germline V gives CDR1 LNHDA, CDR2 SQIVND (reference sequence). This CDR3 has 16 amino acids. Trimming stripped 5 bases from V and 1 base from J, with 15 bases between.

The genes are TRBV6-5 and TRBJ2-7; 10 bases are shared with TRBD1. CDR3 size: 13 residues. The trim removed 9 bases at V and 7 bases at J, leaving 9 bases unmatched. Germline V gives CDR1 MNHEY, CDR2 SVGAGI. The CDR3 coding sequence is TGTGCCAGTTCGAGACAGGGGGCGCTTGAGCAGTACTTC. Amino acid sequence: CASSRQGALEQYF.

The chain couples TRBV7-9 to TRBJ2-2; 8 bases agree with TRBD1. The CDR3 extends over 15 amino acids. The germline V gene encodes CDR1 SEHNR and CDR2 FQNEAQ (reference sequence). V trimming: 3 bases; J trimming: 5 bases; junction bases outside the gene matches: 5. The DNA for the CDR3 is TGTGCCAGCAGCTTGGGGACAGGAGTTACCGGGGAGCTGTTTTTT. This translates into CASSLGTGVTGELFF. Supplemented by reference TRBV7-9 and TRBJ2-2, the full variable domain reads DTGVSQNPRHKITKRGQNVTFRCDPISEHNRLYWYRQTLGQGPEFLTYFQNEAQLEKSRLLSDRFSAERPKGSFSTLEIQRTEQGDSAMYLCASSLGTGVTGELFFGEGSRLTVL.

The chain carries TRBV19 and TRBJ1-3; 8 nucleotides agree with TRBD1. In germline, CDR1 is LNHDA, CDR2 SQIVND (reference sequence). There are 16 residues in the CDR3. Trimming took 3 bases from V and 2 from J; bases not matched to a gene: 6. The CDR3 sequence is CASSISGQGPGNTIYF. CDR3 nucleotide sequence: TGTGCCAGTAGTATCTCAGGACAGGGCCCTGGAAACACCATATATTTT.